This T cell receptor (beta chain) stems from a study of shared clonotypes between healthy human individuals. Study overall: Each donor's CD4 naive and CD4 memory cells filled three plates apiece, CD8 naive two, and CD8 memory one.

Produced via immunoSEQ multiplex PCR; TCRdb's table is partial and in-frame only. The sample contains approximately 100,000 clones, 68% of which appear only once. CDR1 and CDR2 from the germline V gene are LGHNA and YNFKEQ. J was trimmed by 0 bases and V by 0 bases; bases with no gene match: 2. CDR3 length: 17 residues. This clone was recorded many times. Both CD45RO+ cells and CCR7-negative CD45RA+ TemRA cells were combined to make up CD8 memory. The chain combines TRBV4-2 with TRBJ2-6; 7 nucleotides align to TRBD2. Specimen: memory CD8+ T cells sorted from blood. Subset indicated: CD45RO+ cells pooled with CCR7-negative TemRA cells. The sequence was obtained from a woman between 25 and 40 years old in good health. In DNA form, the CDR3 reads TGTGCCAGCAGCCAAGAGGGAGGGGCCTCTGGGGCCAACGTCCTGACTTTC. The encoded protein is CASSQEGGASGANVLTF.